The source of this TCR beta chain is a study of OX40 agonist ivuxolimab in advanced cancers. V was pared by 5 bases and J by 4 bases, with 9 bases between. Germline values: CDR1 SEHNR, CDR2 FQNEAQ (reference sequence). This CDR3 is built from 13 residues. Here immunoSEQ multiplex PCR was the method, and the copy in TCRdb shows in-frame clones only, minus some. The sample consists of approximately 22,000 clones, about 83% of them appearing once. The gene calls are TRBV7-9 and TRBJ2-4; D uncertain. The clonotype comes from an adult with an advanced solid tumor such as melanoma, head and neck, liver or kidney cancer. The sample was CD4+ or CD8+ T cells sorted from blood, taken in a trial of the OX40 agonist ivuxolimab. CDR3 residues: CASSLHGKNIQYF. The CDR3 region has the DNA TGTGCCAGCAGCCTGCACGGGAAAAACATTCAGTACTTC.